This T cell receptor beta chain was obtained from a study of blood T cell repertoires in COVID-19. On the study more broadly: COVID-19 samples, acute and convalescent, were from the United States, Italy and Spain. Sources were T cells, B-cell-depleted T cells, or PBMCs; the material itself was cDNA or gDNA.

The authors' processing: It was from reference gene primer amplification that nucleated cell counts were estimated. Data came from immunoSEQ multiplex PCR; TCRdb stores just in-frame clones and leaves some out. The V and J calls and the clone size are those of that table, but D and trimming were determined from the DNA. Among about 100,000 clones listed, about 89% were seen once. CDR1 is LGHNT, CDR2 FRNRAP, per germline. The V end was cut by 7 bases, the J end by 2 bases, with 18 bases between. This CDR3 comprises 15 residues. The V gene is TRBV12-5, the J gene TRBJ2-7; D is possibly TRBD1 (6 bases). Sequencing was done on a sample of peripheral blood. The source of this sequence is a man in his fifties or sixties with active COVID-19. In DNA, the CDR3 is TGTGCTAGTGCCAAGTCCTCAGACAGGCCCTACGAGCAGTACTTC. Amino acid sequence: CASAKSSDRPYEQYF.